What follows describes a single TCR beta chain. Germline V gives CDR1 SGHVS, CDR2 FNYEAQ. CDR3 size: 14 residues. V was clipped by 5 bases and J by 6 bases; unmatched bases: 5. This specimen comes from a study of blood T cell repertoires in COVID-19. Assay: immunoSEQ multiplex PCR; the TCRdb copy retains only in-frame clones and omits some. This sample has about 210,000 clones, with around four fifths found just once. Sequencing was done on a sample of peripheral blood. This TCR derives from a woman between 50 and 59 years old with acute or convalescent COVID-19. The V call is TRBV7-6, the J call TRBJ2-7, with TRBD2 matching over 12 bases. CDR3 in amino acids: CASSPTSGRVEQYF. The CDR3 nucleotides are TGTGCCAGCAGCCCGACTAGCGGGAGAGTCGAGCAGTACTTC.